The text below deals with one TCR beta chain. Its antigen is undetermined. Random hexamers served to reverse transcribe roughly 0.45 to 1 ug RNA. Amplification of TCR beta CDR3 by immunoSEQ multiplex PCR spanned 54 Vbeta and 13 Jbeta. TCRdb processed the immunoSEQ multiplex PCR reads anew with MiXCR; each CDR3 protein has one entry. The sample comprises some 300,000 distinct CDR3 sequences, about 89% of which are singletons, and about 0.17% rests with the top ten. The multiple sclerosis control group was made up of treatment-naive patients with stable or active relapsing-remitting disease. TEMRA cells were FACS-enriched and CD8+ and CD4+ T cells negatively isolated. In germline, CDR1 is MDHEN, CDR2 SYDVKM. V lost 5 bases to trimming and J lost 2 bases, with 11 bases between them. The CDR3 length is 14 residues. The data are from a study of CD8 T cells in Susac syndrome. Study-wide points: The study's TCR sequencing and HLA analysis covered a relatively small number of individuals, and the study acknowledged this.

Sample: CD8+ T cells from PBMCs. This receptor was identified in a human donor with multiple sclerosis. The J gene is TRBJ2-3, the V gene TRBV28, with D hard to call. The CDR3 loop is CASSLTAPTDTQYF. The CDR3 DNA is TGTGCCAGCAGTCTCACGGCGCCCACAGATACGCAGTATTTT.